This is a list of T cell receptor beta chains from one sample in a study of tissue T cells after allogeneic stem cell transplantation. Libraries were prepared by immunoSEQ multiplex PCR; TCRdb keeps only in-frame clonotypes and omits some of them. The table shows about 10,000 clones, with roughly 60% occurring only once. This sample comprised tissue from the jejunum, obtained at autopsy. These receptors were taken from a woman between 18 and 55 years old with breast cancer. Each CDR3 is given with its conserved first and last residue. Fields, in order: V gene, D gene, J gene, clone size, CDR3 DNA, CDR3 protein. The D gene is left open where the match is weak. Size tells how often a clone was seen (once, few, many) or the class of an expanded clone, and some rows leave it out.

V: TRBV30; D: .; J: TRBJ2-2; size: few; DNA: TGTGCCTGGAACGCAGGCCCCGGGGAGCTGTTTTTT; CDR3: CAWNAGPGELFF
V: TRBV9; D: TRBD2; J: TRBJ2-7; size: medium-sized; DNA: TGTGCCAGCAGCGTAGGACTAGCGGAGAGCTACGAGCAGTACTTC; CDR3: CASSVGLAESYEQYF
V: TRBV6-5; D: TRBD1; J: TRBJ1-1; size: .; DNA: TGTGCCAGCAGTTCCACAAACAGGGGAGGGAACACTGAAGCTTTCTTT; CDR3: CASSSTNRGGNTEAFF
V: TRBV30; D: TRBD2; J: TRBJ2-3; size: few; DNA: TGTGCCTGGAGTAAGGGCGGGGGGGAGGATACGCAGTATTTT; CDR3: CAWSKGGGEDTQYF
V: TRBV15; D: TRBD2; J: TRBJ2-1; size: .; DNA: TGTGCCACCAGCAGAGATCGGGCGGGAGGCAATGAGCAGTTCTTC; CDR3: CATSRDRAGGNEQFF
V: TRBV4-3; D: .; J: TRBJ1-2; size: few; DNA: TGCGCCAGCAGCCAATCGGGAGCCAACTATGGCTACACCTTC; CDR3: CASSQSGANYGYTF
V: TRBV9; D: .; J: TRBJ2-5; size: large; DNA: TGTGCCAGCAGCGTAGACGGGCCAGAGACCCAGTACTTC; CDR3: CASSVDGPETQYF
V: TRBV6-5; D: .; J: TRBJ2-7; size: .; DNA: TGTGCCAGCAGTTACCAGGGGCAGTCCGGAGAGCAGTACTTC; CDR3: CASSYQGQSGEQYF
V: TRBV7-2; D: .; J: TRBJ1-2; size: .; DNA: TGTGCCAGCAGCTTAGAGGGGGTGAGCTTTGCGGAAGATGGCTACACCTTC; CDR3: CASSLEGVSFAEDGYTF
V: TRBV3-1/TRBV3-2; D: TRBD1; J: TRBJ1-2; size: .; DNA: TGTGCCAGCAGCACCCGGACAGGGGCTAAAGCTAACTATGGCTACACCTTC; CDR3: CASSTRTGAKANYGYTF
V: TRBV5-1; D: .; J: TRBJ2-5; size: .; DNA: TGCGCCAGCAGCTTGGAACCCGACTCCCCAGAGACCCAGTACTTC; CDR3: CASSLEPDSPETQYF
V: TRBV18; D: .; J: TRBJ2-7; size: .; DNA: TGTGCCAGCTCACTTCAGGGCCCTGGAGAACTCGAGCAGTACTTC; CDR3: CASSLQGPGELEQYF
V: TRBV11-1; D: .; J: TRBJ2-5; size: .; DNA: TGTGCCAGCAGCTTAGTTGTTTGGGAGACCCAGTACTTC; CDR3: CASSLVVWETQYF
V: TRBV7-2; D: .; J: TRBJ2-3; size: .; DNA: TGTGCCAGCAGCTTAGACGTGGTAAACACAGATACGCAGTATTTT; CDR3: CASSLDVVNTDTQYF
V: TRBV7-2; D: TRBD2; J: TRBJ2-1; size: .; DNA: TGTGCCAGCAGCTCGGGACTAGCGGGGAGGGATGAGCAGTTCTTC; CDR3: CASSSGLAGRDEQFF
V: TRBV5-1; D: .; J: TRBJ2-3; size: .; DNA: TGCGCCAGCAGCCCGGGTTTCGCGTGGGGGGTGGCAGATACGCAGTATTTT; CDR3: CASSPGFAWGVADTQYF
V: TRBV6-2/TRBV6-3; D: TRBD2; J: TRBJ2-1; size: .; DNA: TGTGCCAGCAGTACCGAGACTAGCGGGGGGATACATGAGCAGTTCTTC; CDR3: CASSTETSGGIHEQFF
V: TRBV6-1; D: TRBD1; J: TRBJ1-1; size: few; DNA: TGTGCCAGCAGTGATTGGTCCTCTCCCGACAGGGGAGGTCCTGAAGCTTTCTTT; CDR3: CASSDWSSPDRGGPEAFF
V: TRBV4-2; D: .; J: TRBJ1-2; size: .; DNA: TGTGCCAGCAGCCAAGATGGAACAACAGCGAACTATGGCTACACCTTC; CDR3: CASSQDGTTANYGYTF
V: TRBV4-3; D: .; J: TRBJ2-7; size: .; DNA: TGCGCCAGCAGCCAACGTGACGGGCCGAGCTCCTACGAGCAGTACTTC; CDR3: CASSQRDGPSSYEQYF